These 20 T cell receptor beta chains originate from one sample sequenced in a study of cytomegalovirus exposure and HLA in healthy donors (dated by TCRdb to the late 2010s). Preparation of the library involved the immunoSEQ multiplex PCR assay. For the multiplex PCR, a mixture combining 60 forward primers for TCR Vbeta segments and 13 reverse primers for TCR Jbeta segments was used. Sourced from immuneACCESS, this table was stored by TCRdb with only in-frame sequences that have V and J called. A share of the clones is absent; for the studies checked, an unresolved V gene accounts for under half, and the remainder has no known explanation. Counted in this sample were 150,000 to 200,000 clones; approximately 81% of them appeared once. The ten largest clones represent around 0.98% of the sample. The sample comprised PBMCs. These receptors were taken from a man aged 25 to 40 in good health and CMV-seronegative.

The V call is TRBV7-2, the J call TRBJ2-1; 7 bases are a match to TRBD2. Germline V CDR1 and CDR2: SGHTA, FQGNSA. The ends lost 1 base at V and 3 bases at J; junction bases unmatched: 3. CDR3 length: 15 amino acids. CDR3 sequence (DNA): TGTGCCAGCAGCTTAGTAGCTAGCGGCTACAATGAGCAGTTCTTC. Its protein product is CASSLVASGYNEQFF.

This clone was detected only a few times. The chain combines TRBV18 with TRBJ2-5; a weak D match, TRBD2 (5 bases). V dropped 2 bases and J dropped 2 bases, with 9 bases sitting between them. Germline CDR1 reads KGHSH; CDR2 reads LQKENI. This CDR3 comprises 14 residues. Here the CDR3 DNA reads TGTGCCAGCTCACCAGAGCCGGGACAAGAGACCCAGTACTTC. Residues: CASSPEPGQETQYF. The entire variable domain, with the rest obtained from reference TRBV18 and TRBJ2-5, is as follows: NAGVMQNPRHLVRRRGQEARLRCSPMKGHSHVYWYRQLPEEGLKFMVYLQKENIIDESGMPKERFSAEFPKEGPSILRIQQVVRGDSAAYFCASSPEPGQETQYFGPGTRLLVL.

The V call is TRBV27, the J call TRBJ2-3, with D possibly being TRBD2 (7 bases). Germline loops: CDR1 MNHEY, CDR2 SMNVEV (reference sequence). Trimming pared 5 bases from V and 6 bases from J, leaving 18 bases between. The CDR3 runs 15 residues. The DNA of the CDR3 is TGTGCCAGCAGTCCACTAGCGCCGAGGGGGGATACGCAGTATTTT. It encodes CASSPLAPRGDTQYF.

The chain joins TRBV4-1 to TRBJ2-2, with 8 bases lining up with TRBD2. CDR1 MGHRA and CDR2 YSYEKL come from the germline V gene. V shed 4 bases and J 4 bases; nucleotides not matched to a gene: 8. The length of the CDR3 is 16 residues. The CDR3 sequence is CASSLRTSPSTGELFF. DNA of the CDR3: TGCGCCAGCAGCCTTAGGACTAGCCCAAGCACCGGGGAGCTGTTTTTT.

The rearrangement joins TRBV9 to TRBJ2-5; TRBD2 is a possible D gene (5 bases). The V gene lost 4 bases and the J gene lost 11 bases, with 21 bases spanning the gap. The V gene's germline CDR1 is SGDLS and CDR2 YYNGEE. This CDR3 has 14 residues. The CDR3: CASSLRPSGWEQYF. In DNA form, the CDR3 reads TGTGCCAGCAGCCTCCGTCCTTCGGGCTGGGAGCAGTACTTC.

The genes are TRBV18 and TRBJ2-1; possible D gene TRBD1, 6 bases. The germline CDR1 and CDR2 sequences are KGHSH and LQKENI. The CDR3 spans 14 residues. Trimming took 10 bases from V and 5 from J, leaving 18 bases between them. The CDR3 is CATYRDGVHNEQFF. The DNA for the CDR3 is TGTGCCACTTACAGGGATGGTGTCCACAATGAGCAGTTCTTC. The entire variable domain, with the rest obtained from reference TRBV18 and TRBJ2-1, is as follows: NAGVMQNPRHLVRRRGQEARLRCSPMKGHSHVYWYRQLPEEGLKFMVYLQKENIIDESGMPKERFSAEFPKEGPSILRIQQVVRGDSAAYFCATYRDGVHNEQFFGPGTRLTVL.

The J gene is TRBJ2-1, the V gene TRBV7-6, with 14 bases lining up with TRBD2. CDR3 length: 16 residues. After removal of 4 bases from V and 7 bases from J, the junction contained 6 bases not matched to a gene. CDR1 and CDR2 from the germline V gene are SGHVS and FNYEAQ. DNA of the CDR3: TGTGCCAGCAGCTCCAGACTAGCGGGGGGGGGTAATGAGCAGTTCTTC. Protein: CASSSRLAGGGNEQFF.

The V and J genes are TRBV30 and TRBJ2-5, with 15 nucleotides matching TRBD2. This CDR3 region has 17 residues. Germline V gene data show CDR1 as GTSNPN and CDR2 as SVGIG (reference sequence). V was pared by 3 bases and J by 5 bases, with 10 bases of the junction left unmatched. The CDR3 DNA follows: TGTGCCTGGAGCGAGGGACTAGCGGGGGGTCCGAGGGAGACCCAGTACTTC. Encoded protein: CAWSEGLAGGPRETQYF.

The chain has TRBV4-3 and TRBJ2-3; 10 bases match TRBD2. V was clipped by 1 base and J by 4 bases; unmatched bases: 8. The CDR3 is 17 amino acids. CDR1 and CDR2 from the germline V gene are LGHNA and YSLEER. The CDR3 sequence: CASSQGASGRMADTQYF. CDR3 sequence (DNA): TGCGCCAGCAGCCAAGGGGCTAGCGGGAGAATGGCAGATACGCAGTATTTT.

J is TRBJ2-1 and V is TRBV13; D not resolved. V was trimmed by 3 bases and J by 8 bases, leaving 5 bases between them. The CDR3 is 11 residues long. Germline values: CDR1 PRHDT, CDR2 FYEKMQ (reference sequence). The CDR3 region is CASSLADEQFF. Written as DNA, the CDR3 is TGTGCCAGCAGCTTGGCCGATGAGCAGTTCTTC.

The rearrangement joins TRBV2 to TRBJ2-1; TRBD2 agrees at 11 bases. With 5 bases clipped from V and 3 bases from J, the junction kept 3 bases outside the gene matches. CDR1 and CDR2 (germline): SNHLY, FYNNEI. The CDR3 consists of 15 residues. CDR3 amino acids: CASSKLAGDYNEQFF. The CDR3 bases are TGTGCCAGCAGTAAACTAGCGGGGGACTACAATGAGCAGTTCTTC.

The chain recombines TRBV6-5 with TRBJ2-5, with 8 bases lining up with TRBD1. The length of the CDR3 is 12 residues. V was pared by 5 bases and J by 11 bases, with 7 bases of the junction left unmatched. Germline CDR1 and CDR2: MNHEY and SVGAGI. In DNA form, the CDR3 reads TGTGCCAGCAGTCCGGACAGGGAAGGTCAGTACTTC. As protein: CASSPDREGQYF.

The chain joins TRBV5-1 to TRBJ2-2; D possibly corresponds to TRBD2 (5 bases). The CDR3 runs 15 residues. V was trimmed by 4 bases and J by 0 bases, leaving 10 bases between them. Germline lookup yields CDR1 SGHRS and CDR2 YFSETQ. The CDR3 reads CASSPRASNTGELFF. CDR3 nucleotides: TGCGCCAGCAGCCCGAGGGCTTCGAACACCGGGGAGCTGTTTTTT.

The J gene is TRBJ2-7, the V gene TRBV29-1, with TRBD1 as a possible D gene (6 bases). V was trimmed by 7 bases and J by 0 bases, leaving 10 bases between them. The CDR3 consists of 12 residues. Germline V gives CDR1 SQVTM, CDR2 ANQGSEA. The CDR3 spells CSAGDNSYEQYF. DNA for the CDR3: TGCAGCGCCGGGGACAACTCCTACGAGCAGTACTTC.

Here the CDR3 reads CSVDKLSGANVLTF. The CDR3 nucleotides are TGCAGCGTTGACAAGCTCTCTGGGGCCAACGTCCTGACTTTC. The chain combines TRBV29-1 with TRBJ2-6; D unclear. Trimming took 3 bases from V and 0 from J, leaving 6 bases between them. The germline gives CDR1 SQVTM, CDR2 ANQGSEA. This CDR3 has 14 amino acids.

The CDR3 loop reads CAISEVGSGGSGYTF. The CDR3 nucleotides read TGTGCCATCAGTGAAGTAGGGTCGGGGGGAAGTGGCTACACCTTC. The gene calls are TRBV10-3 and TRBJ1-2; tentative D call: TRBD1 (5 bases). Trimming left V 3 bases short and J 7 bases short, with 18 bases between. The CDR3 has 15 amino acids. Per the germline V gene, CDR1 is ENHRY and CDR2 is SYGVKD.

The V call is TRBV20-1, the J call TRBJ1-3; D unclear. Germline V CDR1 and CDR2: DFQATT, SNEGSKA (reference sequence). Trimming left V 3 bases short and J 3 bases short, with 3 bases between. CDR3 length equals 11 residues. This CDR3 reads CSASRGNTIYF. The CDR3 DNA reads TGCAGTGCTAGCCGTGGAAACACCATATATTTT.

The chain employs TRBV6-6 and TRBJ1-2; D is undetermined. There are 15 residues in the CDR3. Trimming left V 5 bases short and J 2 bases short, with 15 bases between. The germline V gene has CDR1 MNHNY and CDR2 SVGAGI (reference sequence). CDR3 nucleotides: TGTGCCAGCAGTAGCCCCCGGGTACCCAACTATGGCTACACCTTC. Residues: CASSSPRVPNYGYTF.

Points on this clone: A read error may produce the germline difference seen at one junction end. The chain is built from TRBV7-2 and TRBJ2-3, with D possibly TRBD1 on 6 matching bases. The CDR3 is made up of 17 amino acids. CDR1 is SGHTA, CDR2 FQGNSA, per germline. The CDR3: CASSLDSGTPRTEPSLF. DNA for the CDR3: TGTGCCAGCAGCTTAGATTCCGGGACACCCAGGACCGAGCCCTCTCTTTTT.

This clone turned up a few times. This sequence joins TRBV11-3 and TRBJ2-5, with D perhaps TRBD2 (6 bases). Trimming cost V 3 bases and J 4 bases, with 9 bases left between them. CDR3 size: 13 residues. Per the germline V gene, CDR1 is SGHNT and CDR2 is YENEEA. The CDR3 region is CASSLGGGETQYF. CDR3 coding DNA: TGTGCCAGCAGCTTGGGAGGTGGAGAGACCCAGTACTTC.